These T cell receptor beta chains were read from a single sample in a study of blood T cell repertoires in COVID-19. TCRdb's copy holds only in-frame clones and misses some; the assay was immunoSEQ multiplex PCR. Here the sample spans fewer than 35,000 clones, over 75% being singletons. Material: peripheral blood. The receptors originated from a man between 65 and 85 years old with acute or convalescent COVID-19. The CDR3 runs from the conserved cysteine through the conserved F or W. A D gene is named only where the DNA matches it firmly. Clone size is given for some rows only: seen once, a few or many times, or a class if the clone is expanded.

j_gene | v_gene | d_gene | len | abundance | CDR3nt | CDR3aa
TRBJ2-5 | TRBV5-1 | TRBD2 | 16 | . | TGCGCCAGCAGCTTATTCGGGACTAGCGTCGAAGAGACCCAGTACTTC | CASSLFGTSVEETQYF
TRBJ2-7 | TRBV7-9 | TRBD2 | 14 | . | TGTGCCTATTACGGTAGCGGGAGTCCCTACGAGCAGTACTTC | CAYYGSGSPYEQYF
TRBJ1-6 | TRBV6-5 | . | 13 | many | TGTGCCAGCAAGCGACGGGTTAATTCACCCCTCCACTTT | CASKRRVNSPLHF
TRBJ2-1 | TRBV19 | TRBD2 | 15 | . | TGTGCCAGTAGTATGGACAGCGGGGGTTACAATGAGCAGTTCTTC | CASSMDSGGYNEQFF
TRBJ1-5 | TRBV6-5 | TRBD1 | 15 | few | TGTGCCAGCAGCCCGGGACAGGGATGGAATCAGCCCCAGCATTTT | CASSPGQGWNQPQHF
TRBJ1-2 | TRBV7-8 | . | 16 | . | TGTGCCAGCAGTTTAGGGGGGGGTTGGACAGTCTATGGCTACACCTTC | CASSLGGGWTVYGYTF
TRBJ2-6 | TRBV4-2 | . | 16 | . | TGTGCCAGCAGCCAAGTCACGGAGGGACCAGCAGGCGTCCTGACTTTC | CASSQVTEGPAGVLTF
TRBJ1-2 | TRBV28 | TRBD1 | 13 | . | TGTGCCAGCAGTTCGGGACAGAGCTATGGCTACACCTTC | CASSSGQSYGYTF
TRBJ1-1 | TRBV10-2 | . | 19 | . | TGCGCCAGCAGTGAGCTTAAAACCGGGACAACTCGAAGGGACACTGAAGCTTTCTTT | CASSELKTGTTRRDTEAFF
TRBJ2-5 | TRBV4-3 | TRBD1 | 15 | . | TGCGCCAGCAGCCACCTTACAGGGGACCAAGAGACCCAGTACTTC | CASSHLTGDQETQYF
TRBJ2-6 | TRBV19 | . | 14 | few | TGTGCTAGTACGTCACAAGCTGGGGCCAACGTCCTGACTTTC | CASTSQAGANVLTF
TRBJ1-6 | TRBV11-1 | . | 13 | . | TGTGCCAGCAGCTTAGCAGCCAATTCACCCCTCCACTTT | CASSLAANSPLHF
TRBJ1-5 | TRBV19 | TRBD1 | 15 | . | TGTGCCAGTAGTATCTCCAGGGGGTATAATCAGCCCCAGCATTTT | CASSISRGYNQPQHF
TRBJ1-2 | TRBV18 | TRBD1 | 16 | . | TGTGCCAGCTCACCGGGACAGGGAACGTCTAACTATGGCTACACCTTC | CASSPGQGTSNYGYTF
TRBJ2-7 | TRBV7-9 | . | 14 | . | TGTGCCAGCACCCCGACAGGAGGATCCTACGAGCAGTACTTC | CASTPTGGSYEQYF
TRBJ2-1 | TRBV10-3 | TRBD1 | 16 | . | TGTGCCATCAGTGAGTCCGGACAGGTAGACTACAATGAGCAGTTCTTC | CAISESGQVDYNEQFF
TRBJ2-7 | TRBV4-3 | . | 16 | . | TGCGCCAGCAGCCAAGACCCGCGGGCTGAACCGGGGGAGCAGTACTTC | CASSQDPRAEPGEQYF
TRBJ2-3 | TRBV5-1 | TRBD1 | 17 | . | TGCGCCAGCAGCTTGGCTACCGGACAGGTGGATCGGGATACGCAGTATTTT | CASSLATGQVDRDTQYF
TRBJ2-5 | TRBV27 | TRBD2 | 15 | . | TGTGCCAGCAGTTCTTACTTCGGGGGGGAAGAGACCCAGTACTTC | CASSSYFGGEETQYF
TRBJ2-2 | TRBV6-1 | TRBD2 | 16 | . | TGTGCCAGCAGTGTGAATGGGGGGGGGTACACCGGGGAGCTGTTTTTT | CASSVNGGGYTGELFF
TRBJ1-6 | TRBV18 | TRBD1 | 15 | . | TGTGCCAGCTCACTGGAGACAGGGGGCTATTCACCCCTCCACTTT | CASSLETGGYSPLHF
TRBJ1-3 | TRBV20-1 | . | 11 | . | TGCAGTGCCCTCACAGGAAACACCATATATTTT | CSALTGNTIYF
TRBJ1-4 | TRBV5-8 | TRBD1 | 15 | . | TGTGCCAGCAGCCGAAACGGGGACAGGGTGGAAAAACTGTTTTTT | CASSRNGDRVEKLFF
TRBJ1-6 | TRBV7-3 | . | 14 | few | TGTGCCAGCAGCCCAAGGGGTATCGATTCACCCCTCCACTTT | CASSPRGIDSPLHF
TRBJ1-2 | TRBV28 | . | 13 | . | TGTGCCAGCAGCCGCCTTGAGGACTATGGCTACACCTTC | CASSRLEDYGYTF
TRBJ1-5 | TRBV10-3 | TRBD1 | 14 | . | TGTGCCATCAGTGAGTCGCAGGGGGATCAGCCCCAGCATTTT | CAISESQGDQPQHF